The 11 T cell receptor beta chains listed next were all sequenced from one sample in a study of spatial heterogeneity in lung cancer. One entry per CDR3 protein results from TCRdb running MiXCR on the 5' RACE reads. The data contain about 1,100 distinct CDR3 sequences, around half of them singletons. Noted time point: sample taken at primary tumor resection. Sequencing was performed on whole RNA extracted from tumor and nontumor lung tissue, or from frozen PBMC, and the material was left unsorted. The sample in question was PBMCs, obtained at surgery. These receptor sequences come from a male donor with early-stage non-small cell lung cancer.

In the case of this clonotype: Since the library was made to target alpha chains, this beta chain is a stray read and its abundance is not meaningful. The chain uses TRBV18 and TRBJ2-2; 7 nucleotides align to TRBD1. The CDR3 spans 16 residues. Germline CDR1 is KGHSH and CDR2 is LQKENI. V lost 6 bases and J lost 0; bases outside the gene matches: 7. CDR3 nucleotide sequence: TGTGCCAGCTCCAACCGGGACAGAACGAACACCGGGGAGCTGTTTTTT. Translating it yields CASSNRDRTNTGELFF.

This clonotype is judged hyperexpanded. Being off target in a library aimed at alpha chains, this beta chain has a size of little meaning. The V call is TRBV20-1, the J call TRBJ2-2; 7 bases align to TRBD2. V dropped 0 bases and J dropped 3; count of bases not matched to a gene: 7. The CDR3 spans 16 residues. CDR1 and CDR2 (germline): DFQATT, SNEGSKA (reference sequence). CDR3 nucleotides: TGCAGTGCTAGAGATCTAGCTAGCGGATACACCGGGGAGCTGTTTTTT. Translated: CSARDLASGYTGELFF.

This clonotype was seen a handful of times. This beta chain is a stray sequence in a library constructed for alpha chains; its clone size is not meaningful. The gene calls are TRBV11-2 and TRBJ2-5; D is unclear. The germline V and J ends were trimmed by 5 bases and 3 bases, with 13 bases remaining between them. The CDR3 has 14 amino acids. CDR1 and CDR2 (germline): SGHAT, FQNNGV. The CDR3 is CASSPWTDEETQYF. The CDR3 region has the DNA TGTGCCAGCAGCCCCTGGACGGACGAAGAGACCCAGTACTTC.

With regard to this clonotype: This beta chain appears as a stray read in a library generated for alpha chains; its size is not informative. The chain has TRBV13 and TRBJ2-3; weak D call: TRBD2 (6 bases). The germline CDR1 and CDR2 sequences are PRHDT and FYEKMQ (reference sequence). With 5 bases removed from V and 1 base from J, the gap between germline ends came to 19 bases. This CDR3 has 17 amino acids. CDR3 coding DNA: TGTGCCAGCAGCCCCCCGAGCGGGTCCGGTGGCACAGATACGCAGTATTTT. Translated, it gives CASSPPSGSGGTDTQYF.

This clonotype is categorized as medium-sized. This beta chain turned up in a library designed for alpha chains; as an off-target read, its abundance says little. This chain joins TRBV28 and TRBJ2-3; tentatively, D is TRBD1 or TRBD2 (5 bases each). V was clipped by 8 bases and J by 14 bases, with 17 bases between them. The CDR3 is 11 residues long. CDR1 is MDHEN, CDR2 SYDVKM, per germline. The CDR3 region has the DNA TGTGCCAGCGGGGGAGCTCAAGGCTGGTATTTT. It encodes CASGGAQGWYF. Full variable domain (missing parts from reference TRBV28 and TRBJ2-3): DVKVTQSSRYLVKRTGEKVFLECVQDMDHENMFWYRQDPGLGLRLIYFSYDVKMKEKGDIPEGYSVSREKKERFSLILESASTNQTSMYLCASGGAQGWYFGPGTRLTVL.

As regards this clonotype: This beta chain is off target for a library built for alpha chains, so its abundance means little. The chain joins TRBV9 to TRBJ2-3; 7 nucleotides align to TRBD2. Losses at the gene ends were 4 bases for V and 6 bases for J; bases not matched to a gene: 8. This CDR3 spans 14 amino acids. CDR1 is SGDLS and CDR2 is YYNGEE in the germline V gene. The CDR3: CASSLRGLLDTQYF. The DNA of the CDR3 is TGTGCCAGCAGCCTAAGGGGACTATTGGATACGCAGTATTTT.

This clonotype is deemed large (0.1 to 1%). The library was prepared for alpha chains; this beta chain is a stray read, so its frequency means little. V is TRBV24-1 and J is TRBJ2-1; D possibly matches TRBD1 or TRBD2 (6 bases each). The CDR3 is 14 residues long. The germline V gene encodes CDR1 KGHDR and CDR2 SFDVKD. Trimming stripped 4 bases from V and 8 bases from J, with 14 bases between. The CDR3 bases are TGTGCCACCAGTGAGAAATTCGGGGGCGATGAGCAGTTCTTC. It translates to CATSEKFGGDEQFF.

In this sample, this clonotype is large (0.1 to 1%). This beta chain is an off-target read within a library intended for alpha chains, so its frequency means little. J is TRBJ2-7 and V is TRBV20-1; 10 bases are shared with TRBD1. The CDR3 totals 15 residues. J gave up 1 base and V 0 bases, and 3 bases lay outside the gene matches. Germline loops: CDR1 DFQATT, CDR2 SNEGSKA (reference sequence). CDR3 DNA: TGCAGTGCTAGAGATCGGACAGGGGGGTCCTACGAGCAGTACTTC. Translating it yields CSARDRTGGSYEQYF.

Notes on this clonotype: This beta chain appears as a stray read in a library generated for alpha chains; its size is not informative. The DNA of the CDR3 is TGTGCCAGCAGCTCAGGACAGGTCAACACCGGGGAGCTGTTTTTT. Its translation: CASSSGQVNTGELFF. V is TRBV3-1 and J is TRBJ2-2, with 7 nucleotides matching TRBD1. CDR1 is LGHDT, CDR2 YNNKEL, per germline (reference sequence). V shed 5 bases, J shed 2 bases, and the junction held 5 bases outside the gene matches. This CDR3 is built from 15 residues.

Concerning this clonotype: A library made for alpha chains picked up this beta chain off target, so its size means little. The chain has TRBV10-3 and TRBJ2-1; TRBD1 aligns across 11 bases. From germline, CDR1 is ENHRY and CDR2 SYGVKD. This CDR3 is 16 amino acids long. V lost 10 bases and J lost 7; bases outside the gene matches: 15. CDR3 in DNA: TGTGCCACTAACTCAAAGGACAGGGGGCGTAGGAATGAGCAGTTCTTC. Encoded protein: CATNSKDRGRRNEQFF.

A few counts support this clonotype. The library was built for alpha chains, so this beta chain is an off-target read and its size means little. This sequence joins TRBV20-1 and TRBJ2-2; no clear D. Germline values: CDR1 DFQATT, CDR2 SNEGSKA (reference sequence). Trimming removed 3 bases from V and 6 bases from J, with 20 bases in between. The CDR3 runs 16 residues. The CDR3 protein is CSARPSRGLGPGELFF. The CDR3 nucleotides read TGCAGTGCTAGGCCTAGTCGAGGTTTGGGTCCCGGGGAGCTGTTTTTT.